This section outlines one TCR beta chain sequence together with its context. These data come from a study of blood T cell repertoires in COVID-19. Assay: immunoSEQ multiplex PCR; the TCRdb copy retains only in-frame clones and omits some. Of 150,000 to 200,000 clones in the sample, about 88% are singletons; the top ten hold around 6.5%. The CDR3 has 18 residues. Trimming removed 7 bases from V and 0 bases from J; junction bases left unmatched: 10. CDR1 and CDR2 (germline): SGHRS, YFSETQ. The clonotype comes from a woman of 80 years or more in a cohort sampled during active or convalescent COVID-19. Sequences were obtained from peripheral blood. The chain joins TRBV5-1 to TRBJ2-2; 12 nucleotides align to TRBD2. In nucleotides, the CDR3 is TGCGCCAGCGGACCGACTAGCGGGAGCCTCGCGAACACCGGGGAGCTGTTTTTT. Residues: CASGPTSGSLANTGELFF.